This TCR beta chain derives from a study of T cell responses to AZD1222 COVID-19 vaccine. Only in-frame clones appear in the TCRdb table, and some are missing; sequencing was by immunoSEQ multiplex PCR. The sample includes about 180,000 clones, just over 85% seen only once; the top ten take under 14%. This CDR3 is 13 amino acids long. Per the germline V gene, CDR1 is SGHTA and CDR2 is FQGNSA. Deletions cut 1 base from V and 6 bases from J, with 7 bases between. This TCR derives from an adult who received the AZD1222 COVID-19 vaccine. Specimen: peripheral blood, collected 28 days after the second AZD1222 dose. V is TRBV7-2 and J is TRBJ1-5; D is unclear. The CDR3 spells CASSLGEGQPQHF. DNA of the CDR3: TGTGCCAGCAGCTTAGGTGAAGGTCAGCCCCAGCATTTT.